This entry lists 17 T cell receptor beta chains sequenced from one sample in a study of blood T cell repertoires in COVID-19. Generated by immunoSEQ multiplex PCR, the TCRdb table keeps only in-frame clones and is missing some. The sample has roughly 190,000 clones; around nine tenths are singletons. Sample: peripheral blood. The receptors come from a woman aged 40 to 50 who had recovered from COVID-19.

V gene TRBV5-6 combines with J gene TRBJ2-5, with 11 bases lining up with TRBD1. Germline V gene sequence: CDR1 SGHDT, CDR2 YYEEEE. After removal of 0 bases from V and 4 bases from J, the junction contained 2 bases not matched to a gene. This CDR3 is built from 15 residues. The CDR3 is CASSLGTGGGETQYF. The CDR3 nucleotides read TGTGCCAGCAGCTTGGGGACAGGGGGCGGAGAGACCCAGTACTTC. Drawing the rest from reference TRBV5-6 and TRBJ2-5, the complete variable domain is DAGVTQSPTHLIKTRGQQVTLRCSPKSGHDTVSWYQQALGQGPQFIFQYYEEEERQRGNFPDRFSGHQFPNYSSELNVNALLLGDSALYLCASSLGTGGGETQYFGPGTRLLVL.

This clone was counted between two and nine times. The chain combines TRBV30 with TRBJ2-7, with 8 bases fitting TRBD1. CDR3 length: 19 amino acids. V dropped 0 bases and J dropped 1; count of bases not matched to a gene: 17. Germline lookup yields CDR1 GTSNPN and CDR2 SVGIG (reference sequence). This CDR3 reads CAWSVLTGVYTRYSYEQYF. The CDR3 DNA follows: TGTGCCTGGAGTGTCCTGACAGGGGTTTACACTCGATATTCCTACGAGCAGTACTTC.

The chain combines TRBV11-2 with TRBJ2-7; unclear D gene. Trimming took 0 bases from V and 4 from J, leaving 4 bases between them. This CDR3 contains 12 residues. Germline V lookup: CDR1 SGHAT, CDR2 FQNNGV. The chain's CDR3 is CASSLDQYEQYF. CDR3 in DNA: TGTGCCAGCAGCTTAGACCAGTACGAGCAGTACTTC. The full variable domain, in which reference TRBV11-2 and TRBJ2-7 provide the parts outside the CDR3, is EAGVAQSPRYKIIEKRQSVAFWCNPISGHATLYWYQQILGQGPKLLIQFQNNGVVDDSQLPKDRFSAERLKGVDSTLKIQPAKLEDSAVYLCASSLDQYEQYFGPGTRLTVT.

The J gene is TRBJ1-1, the V gene TRBV6-2 or TRBV6-3; tentative D call: TRBD1 (5 bases). V gave up 2 bases and J gave up 0 bases, with 13 bases separating them. Germline CDR1 MNHEY, CDR2 SVGEGT. The CDR3 covers 16 residues. This CDR3 is CASSYIPDILNTEAFF. DNA of the CDR3: TGTGCCAGCAGTTACATTCCGGACATCTTGAACACTGAAGCTTTCTTT.

The rearrangement joins TRBV30 to TRBJ2-3, with D unclear. V was trimmed by 4 bases and J by 2 bases, leaving 7 bases between them. CDR1 and CDR2 from the germline V gene are GTSNPN and SVGIG (reference sequence). This CDR3 spans 12 amino acids. The CDR3 region is CAWMAVTDTQYF. In DNA form, the CDR3 reads TGTGCCTGGATGGCGGTCACAGATACGCAGTATTTT. Based on the CDR3 plus reference TRBV30 and TRBJ2-3, the full variable domain is SQTIHQWPATLVQPVGSPLSLECTVEGTSNPNLYWYRQAAGRGLQLLFYSVGIGQISSEVPQNLSASRPQDRQFILSSKKLLLSDSGFYLCAWMAVTDTQYFGPGTRLTVL.

The chain recombines TRBV14 with TRBJ1-6; D might be TRBD1 (5 bases). This CDR3 is built from 13 residues. V lost 6 bases to trimming and J lost 11 bases, with 14 bases between them. CDR1 and CDR2 (germline): SGHDN, FVKESK. The CDR3 reads CASSLGGDTPLHF. CDR3 DNA sequence: TGTGCCAGCAGTTTGGGGGGGGATACACCCCTCCACTTT.

V usage is TRBV9 and J usage is TRBJ1-4; no clear D gene. The V gene lost 3 bases and the J gene lost 8 bases, with 14 bases spanning the gap. From germline, CDR1 is SGDLS and CDR2 YYNGEE. This CDR3 spans 14 amino acids. The CDR3 nucleotides are TGTGCCAGCAGCGCCACAAAAGGGAGGGAAAAACTGTTTTTT. Translation: CASSATKGREKLFF.

V gene TRBV19 combines with J gene TRBJ1-4; D perhaps matches TRBD1 (5 bases). Germline V gene data show CDR1 as LNHDA and CDR2 as SQIVND (reference sequence). Trimming took 3 bases from V and 7 from J, leaving 9 bases between them. This CDR3 spans 13 amino acids. CDR3 sequence (DNA): TGTGCCAGTAGTATCCAGGGAAGTGAAAAACTGTTTTTT. As protein: CASSIQGSEKLFF. Full variable domain (rest looked up from reference TRBV19 and TRBJ1-4): DGGITQSPKYLFRKEGQNVTLSCEQNLNHDAMYWYRQDPGQGLRLIYYSQIVNDFQKGDIAEGYSVSREKKESFPLTVTSAQKNPTAFYLCASSIQGSEKLFFGSGTQLSVL.

This rearrangement joins TRBV25-1 to TRBJ2-2; D gene unclear. CDR1 MGHDK and CDR2 SYGVNS come from the germline V gene. The CDR3 sequence is 18 residues long. Between the trimmed V and J ends, which lost 2 bases and 0 bases, there was a span of 16 bases. CDR3 sequence reads: CASSEPPRLESNTGELFF. CDR3 DNA: TGTGCCAGCAGTGAACCCCCTAGGCTTGAATCGAACACCGGGGAGCTGTTTTTT.

The V call is TRBV5-1, the J call TRBJ2-7; TRBD2 matches at 11 bases. The CDR3 loop spans 17 amino acids. In germline, CDR1 is SGHRS, CDR2 YFSETQ. V shed 0 bases and J 2 bases; nucleotides not matched to a gene: 7. CDR3 region: CASSLDTSGSPTYEQYF. DNA for the CDR3: TGCGCCAGCAGCTTGGATACTAGCGGGAGCCCAACCTACGAGCAGTACTTC.

The V gene is TRBV4-2, the J gene TRBJ1-1, with a possible D match to TRBD1 (5 bases). The V end lost 7 bases, the J end lost 1 base, and 13 bases lay between the germline ends. The germline gives CDR1 LGHNA, CDR2 YNFKEQ. The CDR3 runs to 14 residues. Here the CDR3 DNA reads TGTGCCAGCACCCGACCGGGGGAGAACACTGAAGCTTTCTTT. This codes for CASTRPGENTEAFF.

V and J are TRBV28 and TRBJ2-5; 12 bases match TRBD2. Germline-derived CDR1 and CDR2 are MDHEN and SYDVKM. The CDR3 contains 18 residues. V shed 6 bases, J shed 4 bases, and the junction held 15 bases outside the gene matches. The CDR3 DNA reads TGTGCCAGCAGCCCACTCGGACTAGCGGGATTTTGGCTAGAGACCCAGTACTTC. Amino acids: CASSPLGLAGFWLETQYF.

A note on this clone: This specimen includes other DNA sequences encoding the same CDR3. CDR3 residues: CASSQEYSTYEQYF. The DNA of the CDR3 is TGCGCCAGCAGCCAAGAGTACAGCACCTACGAGCAGTACTTC. J is TRBJ2-7 and V is TRBV4-3; D uncertain. Trimming took off 0 bases at V and 2 bases at J, with 8 bases between the two ends. Germline CDR1 reads LGHNA; CDR2 reads YSLEER. This CDR3 region has 14 residues.

The chain uses TRBV6-5 and TRBJ1-5; D ambiguous. Per germline, CDR1 MNHEY and CDR2 SVGAGI. Trimming left V 5 bases short and J 8 bases short, with 10 bases between. The CDR3 has 12 amino acids. The DNA for the CDR3 is TGTGCCAGCAGTCAAACTGGTGAGCCCCAGCATTTT. It specifies CASSQTGEPQHF.

This chain joins TRBV28 and TRBJ1-1; 8 nucleotides line up with TRBD1. Looked up from germline, CDR1 is MDHEN and CDR2 is SYDVKM. The CDR3 runs 15 residues. V lost 4 bases and J lost 1; bases outside the gene matches: 5. Here the CDR3 reads CASSSDDRGNTEAFF. In nucleotides, the CDR3 is TGTGCCAGCAGTTCGGACGACAGGGGGAACACTGAAGCTTTCTTT.

The chain employs TRBV3-1 (or the pseudogene TRBV3-2) and TRBJ2-7; maybe TRBD1 (5 bases). This CDR3 contains 12 residues. Germline CDR1 LGHDT, CDR2 YNNKEL (reference sequence). Trimming cost V 3 bases and J 3 bases, with 6 bases left between them. The CDR3 region has the DNA TGTGCCAGCAGCCAGACAGACTACGAGCAGTACTTC. Protein sequence: CASSQTDYEQYF.

Of note for this clone: Additional DNA sequences in this sample encode the identical CDR3. The chain couples TRBV19 to TRBJ2-5, with 11 bases lining up with TRBD2. CDR3 size: 16 residues. Germline values: CDR1 LNHDA, CDR2 SQIVND (reference sequence). V shed 3 bases and J 2 bases; nucleotides not matched to a gene: 5. CDR3 DNA sequence: TGTGCCAGTAGTATCGGCGGGACTAGCGGACAAGAGACCCAGTACTTC. Translation gives CASSIGGTSGQETQYF.